This T cell receptor beta chain was identified in a study of beta chain features in type 1 diabetes. Trimming took 3 bases from V and 10 from J, leaving 7 bases between them. CDR1 and CDR2 (germline): SEHNR, FQNEAQ (reference sequence). The CDR3 is 11 amino acids. The investigators reverse transcribed all of the isolated RNA, so they sequenced expressed TCRB transcripts. Profiling relied on immunoSEQ multiplex PCR, and the TCRdb table lists in-frame clones only, not all of them. The sample lists 350,000 to 450,000 clones; about 15% were seen once. The sample holds a few counts of this clone. The chain uses TRBV7-9 and TRBJ2-1; the D gene is possibly TRBD2 (5 bases). The source is a young woman in good health. Sequencing was performed on naive CD4+ T cells from blood. The CDR3: CASSFTGEQFF. The CDR3 DNA is TGTGCCAGCAGCTTTACGGGGGAGCAGTTCTTC.